The 18 T cell receptor beta chains given below trace back to one sample, sequenced in a study of blood T cell repertoires in COVID-19. Generated by immunoSEQ multiplex PCR, the TCRdb table keeps only in-frame clones and is missing some. The data contain some 150,000 clones, almost 80% of them singletons. Sequenced sample: PBMCs or T cells enriched from blood (not recorded which). All receptors derive from a woman between 45 and 65 years old who had recovered from COVID-19.

V and J are TRBV10-1 and TRBJ2-3, with TRBD1 matching 9 bases. This CDR3 region has 15 residues. From germline, CDR1 is WNHNN and CDR2 SYGVQD (reference sequence). V shed 7 bases and J 2 bases; nucleotides not matched to a gene: 7. The CDR3 region is CASTSGQGITDTQYF. In DNA form, the CDR3 reads TGCGCCAGCACCTCCGGACAGGGGATCACAGATACGCAGTATTTT.

This chain uses TRBV10-3 with TRBJ1-1; D gene uncertain. CDR3 length: 12 amino acids. Trimming left V 2 bases short and J 3 bases short, with 4 bases between. Germline values: CDR1 ENHRY, CDR2 SYGVKD. CDR3 sequence: CAISEGYTEAFF. CDR3 sequence (DNA): TGTGCCATCAGTGAGGGCTACACTGAAGCTTTCTTT.

This rearrangement joins TRBV11-3 to TRBJ2-1; TRBD2 agrees at 15 bases. The germline V gene has CDR1 SGHNT and CDR2 YENEEA. This CDR3 spans 16 amino acids. Germline trimming cut 5 bases from V and 4 bases from J; bases unmatched to any gene: 3. CDR3 protein: CASSLGLAGGYNEQFF. For the CDR3, the DNA is TGTGCCAGCAGCCTAGGACTAGCGGGAGGGTACAATGAGCAGTTCTTC.

The chain is built from TRBV23-1 and TRBJ2-5, with 7 positions matching TRBD2. TRBV23-1 is an open reading frame whose function is uncertain. The CDR3 length is 12 residues. V shed 6 bases and J 2 bases; nucleotides not matched to a gene: 0. The CDR3 DNA reads TGCGCCAGCAGCGGGGGGCAAGAGACCCAGTACTTC. The encoded protein is CASSGGQETQYF.

The J gene is TRBJ2-1, the V gene TRBV30; TRBD2 agrees at 13 bases. The CDR3 runs to 19 residues. The germline CDR1 and CDR2 sequences are GTSNPN and SVGIG (reference sequence). J lost 0 bases, V lost 3 bases, and 11 bases had no gene match. In nucleotides, the CDR3 is TGTGCCTGGAGGGGGGGACTAGCGGGAAAAGGTTACTCCTACAATGAGCAGTTCTTC. Translation: CAWRGGLAGKGYSYNEQFF.

This chain joins TRBV11-3 and TRBJ1-1; tentatively, D is TRBD1 (5 bases). Germline values: CDR1 SGHNT, CDR2 YENEEA. The CDR3 runs 13 residues. Trimming left V 4 bases short and J 3 bases short, with 9 bases between. The CDR3 DNA reads as TGTGCCAGCAGCTGGGGACTGTACACTGAAGCTTTCTTT. Protein sequence: CASSWGLYTEAFF.

As DNA, the CDR3 is TGTGCCTGGAGCGCTCGACTAGCGGGGATCTACAATGAGCAGTTCTTC. Its protein is CAWSARLAGIYNEQFF. The chain uses TRBV30 and TRBJ2-1, with 11 positions matching TRBD2. The V and J ends lost 3 bases and 3 bases, in that order; junction bases with no gene match: 7. The CDR3 has 16 residues. Germline V gives CDR1 GTSNPN, CDR2 SVGIG (reference sequence).

The V gene is TRBV5-5, the J gene TRBJ1-5; D remains unclear. The germline V gene has CDR1 SGHKS and CDR2 YYEKEE (reference sequence). The CDR3 has 14 amino acids. The ends were cut back, 0 bases at V and 7 bases at J, with 11 bases in the middle. CDR3 protein: CASSLAMGGQPQHF. The CDR3 DNA is TGTGCCAGCAGCTTGGCTATGGGCGGGCAGCCCCAGCATTTT.

This chain connects TRBV6-5 to TRBJ1-5, with D perhaps TRBD1 (5 bases). The V gene lost 6 bases and the J gene lost 3 bases, with 12 bases spanning the gap. The CDR3 sequence is 14 residues long. Per germline, CDR1 MNHEY and CDR2 SVGAGI. CDR3 residues: CASRSRQFNQPQHF. The CDR3, as DNA: TGTGCCAGCAGATCCCGACAGTTCAATCAGCCCCAGCATTTT.

The chain has TRBV4-1 and TRBJ1-1; the match to TRBD1 covers 8 bases. The V segment lost 1 base and the J segment 3 bases; nucleotides outside the gene matches: 13. CDR1 and CDR2 from the germline V gene are MGHRA and YSYEKL. This CDR3 has 18 amino acids. The CDR3 bases are TGCGCCAGCAGCCAAGGGCCAGGGGGCGAGTACAGGGACACTGAAGCTTTCTTT. Translating gives CASSQGPGGEYRDTEAFF.

The CDR3 bases are TGCGCCAGCAGCTTGGCAGGGGAGTTGCGAGGCTACACCTTC. It is translated as CASSLAGELRGYTF. The chain is built from TRBV5-1 and TRBJ1-2; perhaps TRBD1 as D (6 bases). CDR1 is SGHRS and CDR2 is YFSETQ in the germline V gene. The CDR3 totals 14 residues. V shed 0 bases and J shed 8 bases, with 14 bases lying between them.

The chain recombines TRBV6-5 with TRBJ2-3; D perhaps matches TRBD2 (6 bases). The germline gives CDR1 MNHEY, CDR2 SVGAGI. This CDR3 contains 15 residues. Trimming cost V 6 bases and J 6 bases, with 19 bases left between them. Written as DNA, the CDR3 is TGTGCCAGCAGGCCGGGACTCCTGGTGTCCGATACGCAGTATTTT. Amino acids: CASRPGLLVSDTQYF.

The rearrangement joins TRBV5-1 to TRBJ2-1; 11 bases align to TRBD2. The V gene's germline CDR1 is SGHRS and CDR2 YFSETQ. The V gene end was trimmed by 1 base and the J gene end by 8 bases; junction bases not matched to a gene: 8. CDR3 length equals 16 residues. The CDR3 is CASSLLAGGPRDEQFF. CDR3 nucleotides: TGCGCCAGCAGCTTGTTAGCGGGAGGGCCTCGGGATGAGCAGTTCTTC.

The chain uses TRBV19 and TRBJ2-1; a weak D match, TRBD2 (5 bases). V was cut by 3 bases and J by 5 bases, with 8 bases left in between. The CDR3 length is 13 residues. CDR1 and CDR2 from the germline V gene are LNHDA and SQIVND (reference sequence). Here the CDR3 DNA reads TGTGCCAGTAGTATTCTCGGGAACAATGAGCAGTTCTTC. This codes for CASSILGNNEQFF.

This chain uses TRBV5-1 with TRBJ2-3; TRBD2 aligns across 12 bases. CDR3 size: 16 residues. The junction had 9 bases not matched to a gene; V was cut back by 4 bases and J by 6 bases. Looked up from germline, CDR1 is SGHRS and CDR2 is YFSETQ. Here the CDR3 reads CASSVLAGGPSDTQYF. The CDR3 DNA reads TGCGCCAGCAGCGTGCTAGCGGGGGGGCCATCTGATACGCAGTATTTT. The entire variable domain, with the rest obtained from reference TRBV5-1 and TRBJ2-3, is as follows: KAGVTQTPRYLIKTRGQQVTLSCSPISGHRSVSWYQQTPGQGLQFLFEYFSETQRNKGNFPGRFSGRQFSNSRSEMNVSTLELGDSALYLCASSVLAGGPSDTQYFGPGTRLTVL.

The chain combines TRBV6-5 with TRBJ1-2; TRBD1 is a possible D gene (6 bases). The CDR3 consists of 13 residues. The germline V and J ends were trimmed by 2 bases and 8 bases, with 12 bases remaining between them. Germline CDR1 and CDR2: MNHEY and SVGAGI. As DNA, the CDR3 is TGTGCCAGCAGTTACGGCACAGGGCAAGGCTACACCTTC. It is translated as CASSYGTGQGYTF.

This chain uses TRBV30 with TRBJ2-7; TRBD2 might be the D (6 bases). CDR3 length: 15 residues. Germline values: CDR1 GTSNPN, CDR2 SVGIG (reference sequence). Trimming removed 5 bases from V and 5 bases from J, with 22 bases in between. CDR3: CAWGPGGGVGNEQYF. CDR3 coding DNA: TGTGCCTGGGGTCCTGGTGGCGGGGTAGGCAACGAGCAGTACTTC.

This clone has a handful of counts. The rearrangement joins TRBV18 to TRBJ2-6, with 9 nucleotides matching TRBD1. Trimming cost V 6 bases and J 0 bases; bases outside gene matches: 6. Germline V gene sequence: CDR1 KGHSH, CDR2 LQKENI. The CDR3 loop spans 17 amino acids. CDR3 loop: CASSREDRGSGANVLTF. The CDR3 DNA reads TGTGCCAGCTCCCGGGAGGACAGGGGCTCTGGGGCCAACGTCCTGACTTTC.